This T cell receptor (beta chain) was observed in a study of blood T cell repertoires in COVID-19. The wider study: Nucleic acid was either cDNA or gDNA, and it came from T cells, B-cell-depleted T cells, or PBMCs.

Measured with immunoSEQ multiplex PCR; TCRdb has only the in-frame clones, and not every one. The table shows some 270,000 clones, with about 89% occurring only once. Trimming removed 1 base at V and 1 base at J, with 14 bases between. Germline loops: CDR1 MGHRA, CDR2 YSYEKL. This CDR3 is 17 amino acids long. The chain couples TRBV4-1 to TRBJ1-3; the D gene is possibly TRBD1 (6 bases). Material for sequencing was PBMCs or T cells enriched from blood (not recorded which). The sequence came from a woman aged 40 to 50 who had recovered from COVID-19. The CDR3 region is CASSQGQGIRSGNTIYF. CDR3 sequence (DNA): TGCGCCAGCAGCCAAGGGCAGGGGATTAGGTCTGGAAACACCATATATTTT.